Given below is one TCR beta chain in context. Using immunoSEQ multiplex PCR, the repertoire was profiled, and TCRdb retains in-frame clones only, with some absent. The repertoire includes several thousand clones, 82% of them detected once, and approximately 0.8% sits in the top ten. Time point meaning: 2015-2016 season, pre-vaccination. The data originate from a study of follicular helper T cells after annual influenza vaccination. The origin of this receptor is an adult who received the influenza vaccine. Sequenced here: CXCR5- memory CD4+ T cells sorted from blood, sampled on the day of influenza vaccination.

CDR3 residues: CAISDPQRGIEGYTF. The CDR3 nucleotides read TGTGCCATCAGTGACCCACAAAGGGGGATCGAGGGCTACACCTTC. V usage is TRBV10-3 and J usage is TRBJ1-2; a possible D gene is TRBD1 (6 bases). Trimming removed 3 bases at V and 8 bases at J, with 19 bases between. Germline CDR1 reads ENHRY; CDR2 reads SYGVKD. The CDR3 loop spans 15 amino acids.